This TCR beta chain is from a study of cytomegalovirus exposure and HLA in healthy donors. Primers for the PCR totalled 60 Vbeta and 13 Jbeta. Repertoires were generated with immunoSEQ multiplex PCR, while TCRdb's copy carries only in-frame clones and drops some. The data contain about 170,000 clones, approximately 78% of them singletons. This TCR was recovered from a young woman in good health and CMV-seronegative. The sequenced sample was PBMCs.

In DNA, the CDR3 is TGTGCTAGTGCCGCCCGGGGGCAAGAGACCCAGTACTTC. This encodes CASAARGQETQYF. The gene calls are TRBV12-5 and TRBJ2-5; TRBD2 is a possible D gene (6 bases). With 7 bases removed from V and 2 bases from J, the gap between germline ends came to 11 bases. This CDR3 has 13 residues. The V gene's germline CDR1 is LGHNT and CDR2 FRNRAP.